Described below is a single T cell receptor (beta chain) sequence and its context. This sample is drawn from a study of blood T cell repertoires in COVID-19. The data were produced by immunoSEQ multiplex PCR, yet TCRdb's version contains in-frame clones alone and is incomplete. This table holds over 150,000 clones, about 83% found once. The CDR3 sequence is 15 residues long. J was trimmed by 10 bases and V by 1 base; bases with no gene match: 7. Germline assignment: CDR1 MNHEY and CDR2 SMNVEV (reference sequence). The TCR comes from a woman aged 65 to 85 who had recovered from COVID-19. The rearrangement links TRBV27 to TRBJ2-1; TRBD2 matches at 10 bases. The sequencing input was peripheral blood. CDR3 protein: CASSLWASGSREQFF. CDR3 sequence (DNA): TGTGCCAGCAGTTTATGGGCTAGCGGGAGTAGGGAGCAGTTCTTC.